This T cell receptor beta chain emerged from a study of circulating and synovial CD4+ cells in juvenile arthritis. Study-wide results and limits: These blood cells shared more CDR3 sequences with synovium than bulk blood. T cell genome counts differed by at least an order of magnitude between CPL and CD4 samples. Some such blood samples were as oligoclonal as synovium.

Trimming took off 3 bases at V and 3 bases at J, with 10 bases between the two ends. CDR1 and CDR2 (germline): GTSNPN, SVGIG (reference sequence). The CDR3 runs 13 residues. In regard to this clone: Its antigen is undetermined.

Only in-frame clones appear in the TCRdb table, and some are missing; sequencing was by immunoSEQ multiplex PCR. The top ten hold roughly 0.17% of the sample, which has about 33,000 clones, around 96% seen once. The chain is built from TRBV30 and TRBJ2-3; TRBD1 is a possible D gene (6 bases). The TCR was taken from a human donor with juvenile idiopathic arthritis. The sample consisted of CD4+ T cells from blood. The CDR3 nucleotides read TGTGCCTGGAGGCAGGGGAGTACAGATACGCAGTATTTT. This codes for CAWRQGSTDTQYF.